The rows below give T cell receptor beta chains drawn from one sample of a study of CD8+ T cells in alopecia areata. Profiled with immunoSEQ multiplex PCR; TCRdb holds only in-frame clones, not every one. The sample records under 200,000 clones, less than 70% being singletons. This material consisted of CD4+ T cells sorted from blood, taken at week 24, from a patient treated with tofacitinib. The source of these receptors is a human donor with alopecia areata. CDR3s include the opening cysteine and the closing phenylalanine or tryptophan. The order of the fields is clone size, J gene, D gene, V gene, CDR3 DNA, CDR3 protein. D genes are given only for firm matches. Clone size is shown for a subset of rows, as once, few, many or a class of expanded clone.

clone_size: .
j_call: TRBJ2-7
d_call: TRBD2
v_call: TRBV29-1
cdr3_nt: TGCAGCGTTGTGCTAGCGGGGGTCCGCTACGAGCAGTACTTC
cdr3_aa: CSVVLAGVRYEQYF

clone_size: once
j_call: TRBJ1-2
d_call: .
v_call: TRBV5-1
cdr3_nt: TGCGCCAGCAGCTTGGACAGGAACTATGGCTACACCTTC
cdr3_aa: CASSLDRNYGYTF

clone_size: .
j_call: TRBJ1-5
d_call: .
v_call: TRBV5-6
cdr3_nt: TGTGCCAGCAGCTTGGGCGGACGATCGGGGGATCAGCCCCAGCATTTT
cdr3_aa: CASSLGGRSGDQPQHF

clone_size: .
j_call: TRBJ2-2
d_call: TRBD1
v_call: TRBV29-1
cdr3_nt: TGCAGCGCCGCGGAGGGGACAGGGTTTTATGGCGGGGAGCTGTTTTTT
cdr3_aa: CSAAEGTGFYGGELFF

clone_size: .
j_call: TRBJ2-3
d_call: .
v_call: TRBV6-1
cdr3_nt: TGTGCCAGCAGTGAAGACACAGATACGCAGTATTTT
cdr3_aa: CASSEDTDTQYF

clone_size: .
j_call: TRBJ2-5
d_call: .
v_call: TRBV29-1
cdr3_nt: TGCAGCGTTGATCCCGGAGAAGAGACCCAGTACTTC
cdr3_aa: CSVDPGEETQYF

clone_size: .
j_call: TRBJ2-7
d_call: .
v_call: TRBV15
cdr3_nt: TGTGCCACCAGCAGAGATCCGGGTCCATACGAGCAGTACTTC
cdr3_aa: CATSRDPGPYEQYF

clone_size: .
j_call: TRBJ2-6
d_call: .
v_call: TRBV5-1
cdr3_nt: TGCGCCAGCAGCTTGGTGGCTTCTGGGGCCAACGTCCTGACTTTC
cdr3_aa: CASSLVASGANVLTF

clone_size: once
j_call: TRBJ2-7
d_call: TRBD1
v_call: TRBV29-1
cdr3_nt: TGCAGCGCCACCTCCGGGACAGTCTCCTACGAGCAGTACTTC
cdr3_aa: CSATSGTVSYEQYF

clone_size: .
j_call: TRBJ2-3
d_call: .
v_call: TRBV5-6
cdr3_nt: TGTGCCAGCAGCCGACCCCTCTTGGATACGCAGTATTTT
cdr3_aa: CASSRPLLDTQYF

clone_size: .
j_call: TRBJ2-3
d_call: TRBD1
v_call: TRBV5-1
cdr3_nt: TGCGCCAGCAGCAGGTTGGGACAGGGCACAGATACGCAGTATTTT
cdr3_aa: CASSRLGQGTDTQYF

clone_size: .
j_call: TRBJ1-5
d_call: TRBD1
v_call: TRBV4-1
cdr3_nt: TGCGCCAGCAGCCTCGAGGGACAGGGGGTACAGCCCCAGCATTTT
cdr3_aa: CASSLEGQGVQPQHF

clone_size: .
j_call: TRBJ1-1
d_call: .
v_call: TRBV7-9
cdr3_nt: TGTGCCAGCAGCCCAAGTGGGGTATGGACTGAAGCTTTCTTT
cdr3_aa: CASSPSGVWTEAFF

clone_size: .
j_call: TRBJ2-7
d_call: TRBD1
v_call: TRBV29-1
cdr3_nt: TGCAGCGTTGCAAGGGACAGGGGGGTTTACGAGCAGTACTTC
cdr3_aa: CSVARDRGVYEQYF

clone_size: few
j_call: TRBJ1-5
d_call: TRBD1
v_call: TRBV2
cdr3_nt: TGTGCCAGCACCGCTACTCAGGGGGGGACTAGCAATCAGCCCCAGCATTTT
cdr3_aa: CASTATQGGTSNQPQHF

clone_size: .
j_call: TRBJ2-5
d_call: TRBD1
v_call: TRBV15
cdr3_nt: TGTGCCACCACACAGGGGAAAAAAGAGACCCAGTACTTC
cdr3_aa: CATTQGKKETQYF

clone_size: .
j_call: TRBJ1-2
d_call: .
v_call: TRBV30
cdr3_nt: TGTGCGTTGGACCGAGTAGAGGGGGTGGGCTACACCTTC
cdr3_aa: CALDRVEGVGYTF

clone_size: few
j_call: TRBJ2-3
d_call: .
v_call: TRBV7-9
cdr3_nt: TGTGCCAGCAGCCGCATCACAGATACGCAGTATTTT
cdr3_aa: CASSRITDTQYF

clone_size: once
j_call: TRBJ1-1
d_call: .
v_call: TRBV6-1
cdr3_nt: TGTGCCAGCAGTGGACCGACAACAAACACTGAAGCTTTCTTT
cdr3_aa: CASSGPTTNTEAFF

clone_size: .
j_call: TRBJ1-5
d_call: .
v_call: TRBV2
cdr3_nt: TGTGCCAGCAGTGCGGGAAGGCTTTGGCCCCAGCATTTT
cdr3_aa: CASSAGRLWPQHF

clone_size: .
j_call: TRBJ2-5
d_call: .
v_call: TRBV6-6
cdr3_nt: TGTGCCAGCAGTTACTCATGGGAGACCCAGTACTTC
cdr3_aa: CASSYSWETQYF

clone_size: .
j_call: TRBJ1-2
d_call: .
v_call: TRBV6-6
cdr3_nt: TGTGCCAGCAGTCCCCCCGGGCAGGGTGGCAATTATGGCTACACCTTC
cdr3_aa: CASSPPGQGGNYGYTF

clone_size: .
j_call: TRBJ1-1
d_call: .
v_call: TRBV10-3
cdr3_nt: TGTGCCAATGACCGGGACCGCCACTCCAATGAAGCTTTCTTT
cdr3_aa: CANDRDRHSNEAFF

clone_size: .
j_call: TRBJ1-1
d_call: .
v_call: TRBV30
cdr3_nt: TGTGCCTGGAGACAACACGGCGCTGAAGCTTTCTTT
cdr3_aa: CAWRQHGAEAFF

clone_size: .
j_call: TRBJ2-3
d_call: TRBD2
v_call: TRBV29-1
cdr3_nt: TGCAGCGTTCTTATCCTAGCGGCAAGCACAGATACGCAGTATTTT
cdr3_aa: CSVLILAASTDTQYF

clone_size: .
j_call: TRBJ2-3
d_call: .
v_call: TRBV29-1
cdr3_nt: TGCAGCGTTCGGCAGGACTCAACAGATACGCAGTATTTT
cdr3_aa: CSVRQDSTDTQYF

clone_size: .
j_call: TRBJ2-1
d_call: TRBD2
v_call: TRBV27
cdr3_nt: TGTGCCAGCGGCCTGCGGGAGGGGTCATCCTACAATGAGCAGTTCTTC
cdr3_aa: CASGLREGSSYNEQFF

clone_size: few
j_call: TRBJ1-5
d_call: TRBD1
v_call: TRBV7-8
cdr3_nt: TGTGCCAGCAGCCCCCTATTCAGGGGGCGGTCAAATCAGCCCCAGCATTTT
cdr3_aa: CASSPLFRGRSNQPQHF

clone_size: few
j_call: TRBJ2-2
d_call: TRBD1
v_call: TRBV6-1
cdr3_nt: TGTGCCAGCAGTGACGCCGGGACAGCGAACACCGGGGAGCTGTTTTTT
cdr3_aa: CASSDAGTANTGELFF

clone_size: .
j_call: TRBJ2-7
d_call: .
v_call: TRBV6-5
cdr3_nt: TGTGCCAGCAGAAACGGGGCCTCCTACGAGCAGTACTTC
cdr3_aa: CASRNGASYEQYF

clone_size: .
j_call: TRBJ1-2
d_call: .
v_call: TRBV6-5
cdr3_nt: TGTGCCAGCAGTTTGGGCGACGGGGGCTGGGATGGCTACACCTTC
cdr3_aa: CASSLGDGGWDGYTF

clone_size: few
j_call: TRBJ2-1
d_call: .
v_call: TRBV2
cdr3_nt: TGTGCCAGCCTAGACTACAATGAGCAGTTCTTC
cdr3_aa: CASLDYNEQFF

clone_size: .
j_call: TRBJ1-6
d_call: .
v_call: TRBV5-1
cdr3_nt: TGCGCCAGCAGCTCCGCGCAGGGAAATTCACCCCTCCACTTT
cdr3_aa: CASSSAQGNSPLHF

clone_size: .
j_call: TRBJ2-3
d_call: .
v_call: TRBV4-1
cdr3_nt: TGCGCCAGCAGGACCGCCACTAGCACAGATACGCAGTATTTT
cdr3_aa: CASRTATSTDTQYF

clone_size: .
j_call: TRBJ1-2
d_call: TRBD1
v_call: TRBV6-5
cdr3_nt: TGTGCCAGCAGTACCCGATGGACAGGGTATAACACCTTC
cdr3_aa: CASSTRWTGYNTF

clone_size: .
j_call: TRBJ1-1
d_call: .
v_call: TRBV9
cdr3_nt: TGTGCCAGCAGCCCCAGGACCCAGAACACTGAAGCTTTCTTT
cdr3_aa: CASSPRTQNTEAFF

clone_size: few
j_call: TRBJ2-6
d_call: .
v_call: TRBV4-1
cdr3_nt: TGCGCCAGCAGCCATGATACAGGATCTGGGGCCAACGTCCTGACTTTC
cdr3_aa: CASSHDTGSGANVLTF

clone_size: .
j_call: TRBJ1-5
d_call: TRBD1
v_call: TRBV19
cdr3_nt: TGTGCCAGATGGGACAGGGGCTATCAGCCCCAGCATTTT
cdr3_aa: CARWDRGYQPQHF

clone_size: many
j_call: TRBJ2-7
d_call: .
v_call: TRBV29-1
cdr3_nt: TGCAGCGTTGAGAGCGCCTACGAGCAGTACTTC
cdr3_aa: CSVESAYEQYF

clone_size: .
j_call: TRBJ2-1
d_call: .
v_call: TRBV11-2
cdr3_nt: TGTGCCAGCAGCTTACGCGATGAGCAGTTCTTC
cdr3_aa: CASSLRDEQFF

clone_size: .
j_call: TRBJ2-5
d_call: TRBD2
v_call: TRBV6-6
cdr3_nt: TGTGCCAGCAGTTCCCCGGGACTACAAGAGACCCAGTACTTC
cdr3_aa: CASSSPGLQETQYF